Each of the 8 T cell receptor beta chains below was sequenced from the same sample in a study of cytomegalovirus exposure and HLA in healthy donors. 13 Jbeta primers and 60 Vbeta primers were used for the PCR. The repertoire was sequenced with immunoSEQ multiplex PCR; TCRdb's copy has only in-frame clones and lacks some. The repertoire consists of about 94,000 clones, with 50% to 75% occurring once and the leading ten covering about 3.8%. The material sequenced was PBMCs. The receptors shown here come from a man aged 30 to 45 in good health and CMV-seronegative.

The chain is built from TRBV27 and TRBJ2-7, with TRBD2 identical over 7 bases. With 6 bases clipped from V and 4 bases from J, the junction kept 12 bases outside the gene matches. The CDR3 consists of 15 residues. The germline CDR1 and CDR2 sequences are MNHEY and SMNVEV (reference sequence). This CDR3 reads CASRPLGGVKYEQYF. The CDR3 region has the DNA TGTGCCAGCAGACCCCTTGGGGGGGTTAAGTACGAGCAGTACTTC.

The CDR3 region has the DNA TGTGCCAGCAGTGAAGCTAGCGGGAGAGATACGCAGTATTTT. It is translated as CASSEASGRDTQYF. The rearrangement uses TRBV6-4 and TRBJ2-3; 10 nucleotides align to TRBD2. This CDR3 is 14 amino acids long. J was trimmed by 5 bases and V by 3 bases; bases with no gene match: 2. Germline CDR1 is MRHNA and CDR2 is SNTAGT.

The chain couples TRBV18 to TRBJ2-7; no firm D call. CDR1 is KGHSH and CDR2 is LQKENI in the germline V gene. The CDR3 covers 13 residues. Trimming stripped 2 bases from V and 5 bases from J, with 10 bases between. The CDR3 reads CASSPNPSDEQYF. CDR3 sequence (DNA): TGTGCCAGCTCACCAAATCCTTCCGACGAGCAGTACTTC.

This clone was found a few times. The rearrangement joins TRBV9 to TRBJ1-1, with D unresolved. Trimming pared 0 bases from V and 1 base from J, leaving 10 bases between. Germline V CDR1 and CDR2: SGDLS, YYNGEE. This CDR3 is built from 15 residues. This CDR3 is CASSVARAGNTEAFF. The DNA of the CDR3 is TGTGCCAGCAGCGTAGCCCGGGCGGGGAACACTGAAGCTTTCTTT.

This clone was detected only once. The rearrangement joins TRBV5-1 to TRBJ2-3, with D perhaps matching TRBD1 (6 bases). V lost 1 base to trimming and J lost 0 bases, with 12 bases between them. Germline CDR1 reads SGHRS; CDR2 reads YFSETQ. CDR3 length: 16 amino acids. Written as DNA, the CDR3 is TGCGCCAGCAGCTTGCCCACAGGGCCTAGCACAGATACGCAGTATTTT. It translates to CASSLPTGPSTDTQYF. Full variable domain (rest looked up from reference TRBV5-1 and TRBJ2-3): KAGVTQTPRYLIKTRGQQVTLSCSPISGHRSVSWYQQTPGQGLQFLFEYFSETQRNKGNFPGRFSGRQFSNSRSEMNVSTLELGDSALYLCASSLPTGPSTDTQYFGPGTRLTVL.

This clone was picked up a small number of times. The gene calls are TRBV6-5 and TRBJ2-2, with 8 bases aligning to TRBD1. Germline CDR1 and CDR2: MNHEY and SVGAGI. This CDR3 contains 13 residues. V shed 8 bases, J shed 4 bases, and the junction held 3 bases outside the gene matches. CDR3 protein: CASETGGTGELFF. CDR3 in DNA: TGTGCCAGCGAAACAGGGGGCACCGGGGAGCTGTTTTTT.

The rearrangement joins TRBV7-2 to TRBJ1-4; unclear D gene. CDR1 is SGHTA, CDR2 FQGNSA, per germline. The CDR3 extends over 15 amino acids. Trimming stripped 0 bases from V and 8 bases from J, with 13 bases between. CDR3 sequence (DNA): TGTGCCAGCAGCTTAGCGCTTACAGCCTGGGAAAAACTGTTTTTT. Encoded protein: CASSLALTAWEKLFF.

The V gene is TRBV9, the J gene TRBJ2-1, with D maybe TRBD1 (6 bases). Per germline, CDR1 SGDLS and CDR2 YYNGEE. The V and J ends lost 4 bases and 6 bases respectively, with 26 bases between them. The CDR3 loop spans 18 amino acids. The CDR3 sequence: CASSPRGPRGQRVNEQFF. Written as DNA, the CDR3 is TGTGCCAGCAGCCCAAGGGGACCACGGGGACAAAGAGTCAATGAGCAGTTCTTC.